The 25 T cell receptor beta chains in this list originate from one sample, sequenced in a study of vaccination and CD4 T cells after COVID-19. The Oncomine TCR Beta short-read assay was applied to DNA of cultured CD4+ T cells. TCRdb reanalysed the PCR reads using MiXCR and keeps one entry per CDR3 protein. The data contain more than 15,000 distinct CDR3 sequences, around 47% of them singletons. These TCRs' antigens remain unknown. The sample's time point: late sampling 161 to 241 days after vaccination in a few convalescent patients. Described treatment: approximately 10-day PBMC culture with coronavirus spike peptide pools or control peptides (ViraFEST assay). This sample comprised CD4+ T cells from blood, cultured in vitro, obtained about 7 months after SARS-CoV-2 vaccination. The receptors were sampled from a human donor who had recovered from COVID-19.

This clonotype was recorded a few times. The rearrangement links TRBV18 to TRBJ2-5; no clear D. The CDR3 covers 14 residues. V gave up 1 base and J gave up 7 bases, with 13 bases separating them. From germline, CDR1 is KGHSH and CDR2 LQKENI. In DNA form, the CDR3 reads TGTGCCAGCTCACCACAGACCCAATTAGGGACCCAGTACTTC. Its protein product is CASSPQTQLGTQYF.

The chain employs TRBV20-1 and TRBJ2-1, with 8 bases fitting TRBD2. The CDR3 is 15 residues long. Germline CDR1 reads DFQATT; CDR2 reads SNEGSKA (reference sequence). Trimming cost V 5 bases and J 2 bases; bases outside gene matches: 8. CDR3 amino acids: CSAGVRGVPYNEQFF. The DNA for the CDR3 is TGCAGTGCTGGGGTGCGGGGGGTCCCCTACAATGAGCAGTTCTTC.

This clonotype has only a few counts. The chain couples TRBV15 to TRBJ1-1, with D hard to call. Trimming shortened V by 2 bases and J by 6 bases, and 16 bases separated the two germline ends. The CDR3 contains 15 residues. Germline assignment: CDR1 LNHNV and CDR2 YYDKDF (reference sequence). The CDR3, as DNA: TGTGCCACCAGCAGAACCCGGGGTTCGTTCGCTGAAGCTTTCTTT. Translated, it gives CATSRTRGSFAEAFF.

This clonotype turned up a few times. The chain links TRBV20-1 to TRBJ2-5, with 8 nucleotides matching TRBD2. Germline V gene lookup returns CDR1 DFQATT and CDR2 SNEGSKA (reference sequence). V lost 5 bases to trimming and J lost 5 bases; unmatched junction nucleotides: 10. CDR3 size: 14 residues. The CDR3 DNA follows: TGCAGTGCTCCTGCGGGAGGCCCCGGGGAGACCCAGTACTTC. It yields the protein CSAPAGGPGETQYF.

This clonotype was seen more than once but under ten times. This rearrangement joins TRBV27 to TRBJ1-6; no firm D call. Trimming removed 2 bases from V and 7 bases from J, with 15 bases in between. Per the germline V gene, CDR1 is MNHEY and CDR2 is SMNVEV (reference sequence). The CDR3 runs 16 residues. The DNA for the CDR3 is TGTGCCAGCAGTTTAACGGAGGTGTCGGGGAATTCACCCCTCCACTTT. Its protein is CASSLTEVSGNSPLHF.

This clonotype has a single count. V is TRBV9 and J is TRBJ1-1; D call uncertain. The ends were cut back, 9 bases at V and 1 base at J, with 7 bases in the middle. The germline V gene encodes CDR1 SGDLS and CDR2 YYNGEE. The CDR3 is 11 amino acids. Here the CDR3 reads CANGGNTEAFF. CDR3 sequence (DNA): TGTGCCAACGGCGGGAACACTGAAGCTTTCTTT.

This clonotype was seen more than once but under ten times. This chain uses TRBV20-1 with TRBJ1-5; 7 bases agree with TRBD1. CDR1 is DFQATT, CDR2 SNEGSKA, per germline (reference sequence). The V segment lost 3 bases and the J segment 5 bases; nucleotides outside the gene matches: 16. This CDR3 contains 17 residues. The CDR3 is CSASSLGGRTGDQPQHF. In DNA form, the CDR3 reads TGCAGTGCTAGTTCCCTAGGGGGTAGGACAGGTGATCAGCCCCAGCATTTT.

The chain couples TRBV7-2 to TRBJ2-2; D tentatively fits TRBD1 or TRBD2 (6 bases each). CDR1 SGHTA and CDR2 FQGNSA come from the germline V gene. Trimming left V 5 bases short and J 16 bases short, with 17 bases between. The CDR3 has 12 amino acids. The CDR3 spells CASSIPSPGAFF. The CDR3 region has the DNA TGTGCCAGCAGCATCCCAAGTCCGGGGGCGTTTTTT. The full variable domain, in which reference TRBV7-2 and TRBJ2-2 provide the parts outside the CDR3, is GAGVSQSPSNKVTEKGKDVELRCDPISGHTALYWYRQSLGQGLEFLIYFQGNSAPDKSGLPSDRFSAERTGGSVSTLTIQRTQQEDSAVYLCASSIPSPGAFFGEGSRLTVL.

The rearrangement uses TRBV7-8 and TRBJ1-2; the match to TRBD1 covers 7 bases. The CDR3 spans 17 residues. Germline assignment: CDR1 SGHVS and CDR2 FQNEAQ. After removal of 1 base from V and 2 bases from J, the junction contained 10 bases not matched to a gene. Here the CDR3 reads CASSLGGQLNINYGYTF. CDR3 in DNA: TGTGCCAGCAGCTTAGGGGGACAGCTTAACATAAACTATGGCTACACCTTC.

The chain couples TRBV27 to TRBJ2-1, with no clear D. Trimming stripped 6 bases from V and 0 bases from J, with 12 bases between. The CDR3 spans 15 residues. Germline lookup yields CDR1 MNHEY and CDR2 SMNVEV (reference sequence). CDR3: CASRPGLSSYNEQFF. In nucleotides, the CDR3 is TGTGCCAGCAGACCTGGGTTGAGCTCCTACAATGAGCAGTTCTTC.

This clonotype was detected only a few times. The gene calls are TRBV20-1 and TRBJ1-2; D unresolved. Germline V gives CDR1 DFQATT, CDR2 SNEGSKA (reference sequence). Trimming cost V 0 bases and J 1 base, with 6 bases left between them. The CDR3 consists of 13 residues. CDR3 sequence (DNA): TGCAGTGCTAGAGATCCGGTTAACTATGGCTACACCTTC. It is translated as CSARDPVNYGYTF.

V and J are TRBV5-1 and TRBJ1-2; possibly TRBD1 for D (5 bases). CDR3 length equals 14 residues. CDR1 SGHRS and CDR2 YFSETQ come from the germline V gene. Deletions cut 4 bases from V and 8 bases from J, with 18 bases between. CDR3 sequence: CASSEHGGGYGYTF. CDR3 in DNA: TGCGCCAGCAGCGAACACGGGGGGGGATACGGCTACACCTTC.

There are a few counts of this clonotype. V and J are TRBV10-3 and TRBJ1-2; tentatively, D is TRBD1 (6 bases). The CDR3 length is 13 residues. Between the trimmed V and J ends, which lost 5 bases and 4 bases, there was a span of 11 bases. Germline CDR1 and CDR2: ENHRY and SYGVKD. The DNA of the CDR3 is TGTGCCATCAGTTCAACGACAGGCTATGGCTACACCTTC. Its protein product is CAISSTTGYGYTF.

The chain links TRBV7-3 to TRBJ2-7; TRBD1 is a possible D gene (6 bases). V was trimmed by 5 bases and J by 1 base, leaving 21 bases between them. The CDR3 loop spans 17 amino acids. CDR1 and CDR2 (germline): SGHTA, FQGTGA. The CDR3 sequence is CASSPDGVQGMSYEQYF. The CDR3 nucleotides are TGTGCCAGCAGCCCTGACGGGGTACAGGGAATGTCCTACGAGCAGTACTTC.

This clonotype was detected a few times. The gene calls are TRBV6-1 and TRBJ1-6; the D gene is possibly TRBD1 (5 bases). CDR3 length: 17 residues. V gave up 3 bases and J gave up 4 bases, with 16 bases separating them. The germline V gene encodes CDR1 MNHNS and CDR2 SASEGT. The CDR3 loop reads CASSDPTGTMYNSPLHF. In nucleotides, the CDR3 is TGTGCCAGCAGTGACCCCACCGGGACGATGTATAATTCACCCCTCCACTTT.

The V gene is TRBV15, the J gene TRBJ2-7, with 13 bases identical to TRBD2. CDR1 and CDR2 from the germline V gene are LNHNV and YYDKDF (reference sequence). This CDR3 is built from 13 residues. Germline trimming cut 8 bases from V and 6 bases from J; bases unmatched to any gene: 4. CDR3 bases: TGTGCCACCCGGACTAGCGGGAGCTGCGAGCAGTACTTC. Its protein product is CATRTSGSCEQYF.

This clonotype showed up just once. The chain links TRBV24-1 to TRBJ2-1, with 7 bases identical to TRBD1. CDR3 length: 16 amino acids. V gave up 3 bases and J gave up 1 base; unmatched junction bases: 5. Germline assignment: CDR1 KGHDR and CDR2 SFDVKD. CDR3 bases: TGTGCCACCAGTGATGGTTACAGGGGTTCCTACAATGAGCAGTTCTTC. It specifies CATSDGYRGSYNEQFF.

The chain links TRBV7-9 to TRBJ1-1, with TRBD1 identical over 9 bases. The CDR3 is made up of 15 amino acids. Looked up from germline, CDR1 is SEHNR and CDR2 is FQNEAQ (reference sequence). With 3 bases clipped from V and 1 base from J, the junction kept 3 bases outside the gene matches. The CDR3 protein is CASSFRDRENTEAFF. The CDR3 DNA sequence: TGTGCCAGCAGCTTCCGGGACAGGGAGAACACTGAAGCTTTCTTT. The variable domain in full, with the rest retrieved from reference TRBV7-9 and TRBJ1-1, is DTGVSQNPRHKITKRGQNVTFRCDPISEHNRLYWYRQTLGQGPEFLTYFQNEAQLEKSRLLSDRFSAERPKGSFSTLEIQRTEQGDSAMYLCASSFRDRENTEAFFGQGTRLTVV.

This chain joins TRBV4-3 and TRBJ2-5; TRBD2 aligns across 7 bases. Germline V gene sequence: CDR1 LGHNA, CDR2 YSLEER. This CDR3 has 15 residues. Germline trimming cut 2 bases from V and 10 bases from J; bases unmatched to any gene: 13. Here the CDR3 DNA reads TGCGCCAGCAGCCAAAGCGGGACCGGGCCCCGAGACCAGTACTTC. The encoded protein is CASSQSGTGPRDQYF.

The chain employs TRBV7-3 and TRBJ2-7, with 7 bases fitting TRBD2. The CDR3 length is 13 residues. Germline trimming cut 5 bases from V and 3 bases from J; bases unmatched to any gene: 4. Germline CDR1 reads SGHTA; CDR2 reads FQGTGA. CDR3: CASSHGTNYEQYF. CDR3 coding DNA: TGTGCCAGCAGCCATGGGACTAACTACGAGCAGTACTTC.

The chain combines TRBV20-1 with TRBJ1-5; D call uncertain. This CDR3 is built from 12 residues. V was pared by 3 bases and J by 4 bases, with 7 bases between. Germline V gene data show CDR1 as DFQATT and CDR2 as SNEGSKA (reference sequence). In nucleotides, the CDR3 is TGCAGTGCTAGTTTGACTAATCAGCCCCAGCATTTT. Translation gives CSASLTNQPQHF.

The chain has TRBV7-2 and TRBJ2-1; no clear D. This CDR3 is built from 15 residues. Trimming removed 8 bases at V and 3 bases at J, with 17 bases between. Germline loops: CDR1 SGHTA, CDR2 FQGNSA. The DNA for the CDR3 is TGTGCCAGCTCCTACGAGGCGTTGGACTACAATGAGCAGTTCTTC. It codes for CASSYEALDYNEQFF.

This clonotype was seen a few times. CDR3: CSARGEVAGVDTQYF. Here the CDR3 DNA reads TGCAGTGCTAGAGGGGAGGTAGCGGGGGTGGATACGCAGTATTTT. V gene TRBV20-1 combines with J gene TRBJ2-3, with 9 bases lining up with TRBD2. The J segment lost 6 bases and the V segment lost 1 base, leaving 8 bases of the junction unmatched. CDR1 is DFQATT and CDR2 is SNEGSKA in the germline V gene (reference sequence). This CDR3 is 15 amino acids long.

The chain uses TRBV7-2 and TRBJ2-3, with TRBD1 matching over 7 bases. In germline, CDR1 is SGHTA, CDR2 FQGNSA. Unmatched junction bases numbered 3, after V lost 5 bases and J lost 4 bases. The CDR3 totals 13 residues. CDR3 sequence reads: CASSPQGADTQYF. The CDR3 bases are TGTGCCAGCAGCCCCCAGGGGGCAGATACGCAGTATTTT. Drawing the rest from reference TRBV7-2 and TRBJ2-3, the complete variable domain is GAGVSQSPSNKVTEKGKDVELRCDPISGHTALYWYRQSLGQGLEFLIYFQGNSAPDKSGLPSDRFSAERTGGSVSTLTIQRTQQEDSAVYLCASSPQGADTQYFGPGTRLTVL.

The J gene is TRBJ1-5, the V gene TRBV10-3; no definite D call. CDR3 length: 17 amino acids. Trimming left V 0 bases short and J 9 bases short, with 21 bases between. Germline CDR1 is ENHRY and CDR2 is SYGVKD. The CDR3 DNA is TGTGCCATCAGTGAGTCGAATAACAGAGGGTTTGAAGGGCCCCAGCATTTT. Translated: CAISESNNRGFEGPQHF.